The rows below give T cell receptor beta chains drawn from one sample of a study of technical replicates of blood from a few donors. Clones were read by immunoSEQ multiplex PCR, and TCRdb kept only the in-frame ones, dropping some. The table has about 81,000 clones, 95% seen once. The sample was T cells isolated from PBMCs. All receptors derive from a human donor in good health. Each CDR3 is given with its conserved first and last residue. D genes are given only for firm matches. Only part of the rows carry a size: once, few, many, or a class if the clone is expanded.

size: NA
D: NA
V: TRBV4-1
J: TRBJ2-7
CDR3: CASSQGRYSYEQYF
DNA: TGCGCCAGCAGCCAAGGTCGGTATTCCTACGAGCAGTACTTC

size: NA
D: NA
V: TRBV5-6
J: TRBJ1-2
CDR3: CASSLSTGGRGYTF
DNA: TGTGCCAGCAGCTTGTCTACGGGGGGCAGGGGCTACACCTTC

size: NA
D: TRBD2
V: TRBV7-2
J: TRBJ2-3
CDR3: CASSLAGVLAGVGPDTQYF
DNA: TGTGCCAGCAGCTTAGCTGGCGTACTAGCGGGAGTGGGCCCAGATACGCAGTATTTT

size: NA
D: TRBD2
V: TRBV7-9
J: TRBJ2-2
CDR3: CASSFPTSFFTGELFF
DNA: TGTGCCAGCAGCTTCCCGACTAGCTTCTTCACCGGGGAGCTGTTTTTT

size: NA
D: NA
V: TRBV9
J: TRBJ2-7
CDR3: CASSVGPGVYEQYF
DNA: TGTGCCAGCAGCGTAGGACCGGGAGTCTACGAGCAGTACTTC

size: NA
D: TRBD2
V: TRBV5-4
J: TRBJ2-7
CDR3: CASSLGGSSYEQYF
DNA: TGTGCCAGCAGCTTGGGCGGGAGCTCCTACGAGCAGTACTTC

size: once
D: NA
V: TRBV2
J: TRBJ2-7
CDR3: CASSDGQSYEQYF
DNA: TGTGCCAGCAGTGACGGACAGTCCTACGAGCAGTACTTC

size: NA
D: NA
V: TRBV7-3
J: TRBJ2-1
CDR3: CASSSGYNEQFF
DNA: TGTGCCAGCAGCTCAGGGTACAATGAGCAGTTCTTC

size: NA
D: TRBD1
V: TRBV5-1
J: TRBJ2-6
CDR3: CASSGGQGAIGANVLTF
DNA: TGCGCCAGCAGCGGCGGACAGGGGGCAATTGGGGCCAACGTCCTGACTTTC

size: NA
D: NA
V: TRBV6-5
J: TRBJ1-2
CDR3: CASSRGGALFYGYTF
DNA: TGTGCCAGCAGTCGTGGTGGGGCGCTGTTCTATGGCTACACCTTC

size: NA
D: TRBD1
V: TRBV27
J: TRBJ2-7
CDR3: CASSIYLGQGYEQYF
DNA: TGTGCCAGCAGTATCTACCTGGGACAGGGGTACGAGCAGTACTTC

size: NA
D: TRBD1
V: TRBV4-3
J: TRBJ1-2
CDR3: CASSQALQGDYGYTF
DNA: TGCGCCAGCAGCCAGGCCCTACAGGGGGACTATGGCTACACCTTC

size: NA
D: TRBD2
V: TRBV5-4
J: TRBJ2-7
CDR3: CASSTGGTSRYEQYF
DNA: TGTGCCAGCAGCACCGGGGGGACTAGCCGCTACGAGCAGTACTTC

size: NA
D: NA
V: TRBV21-1
J: TRBJ1-5
CDR3: CASTETDGTGPRSNQPQHF
DNA: TGTGCCAGCACCGAGACGGACGGGACAGGTCCCCGGAGCAATCAGCCCCAGCATTTT

size: NA
D: TRBD1
V: TRBV28
J: TRBJ1-4
CDR3: CASSPQGFGEKLFF
DNA: TGTGCCAGCAGTCCACAGGGGTTTGGTGAAAAACTGTTTTTT

size: NA
D: NA
V: TRBV27
J: TRBJ2-3
CDR3: CASGGTDTQYF
DNA: TGTGCCAGCGGGGGGACAGATACGCAGTATTTT

size: NA
D: TRBD1
V: TRBV7-9
J: TRBJ1-3
CDR3: CASSTTGDGNTIYF
DNA: TGTGCCAGCAGCACCACAGGGGACGGAAACACCATATATTTT

size: NA
D: NA
V: TRBV25-1
J: TRBJ1-1
CDR3: CASSEAKLGGNTEAFF
DNA: TGTGCCAGCAGTGAAGCGAAGTTAGGGGGGAACACTGAAGCTTTCTTT

size: NA
D: NA
V: TRBV28
J: TRBJ2-1
CDR3: CASSLPWQGVFQFF
DNA: TGTGCCAGCAGTTTACCCTGGCAAGGAGTTTTCCAGTTCTTC

size: NA
D: NA
V: TRBV4-1
J: TRBJ2-7
CDR3: CASSQEQLYEQYF
DNA: TGCGCCAGCAGCCAAGAACAGCTCTACGAGCAGTACTTC

size: NA
D: NA
V: TRBV27
J: TRBJ1-5
CDR3: CASSPRTETVSNQPQHF
DNA: TGTGCCAGCAGTCCCCGTACCGAGACAGTTAGCAATCAGCCCCAGCATTTT

size: NA
D: NA
V: TRBV14
J: TRBJ2-7
CDR3: CASSQGLGLDSYEQYF
DNA: TGTGCCAGCAGCCAAGGGCTTGGACTCGACTCCTACGAGCAGTACTTC

size: NA
D: NA
V: TRBV5-1
J: TRBJ2-7
CDR3: CASSGTRQFYEQYF
DNA: TGCGCCAGCAGCGGTACCCGACAGTTCTACGAGCAGTACTTC

size: once
D: NA
V: TRBV27
J: TRBJ2-2
CDR3: CASSFGLTKLTGELFF
DNA: TGTGCCAGCAGTTTTGGTCTCACCAAACTCACCGGGGAGCTGTTTTTT

size: once
D: NA
V: TRBV6-5
J: TRBJ2-5
CDR3: CASSYSGSEETQYF
DNA: TGTGCCAGCAGTTACTCGGGTAGCGAAGAGACCCAGTACTTC

size: NA
D: TRBD2
V: TRBV6-5
J: TRBJ2-1
CDR3: CASSLAGVHNEQFF
DNA: TGTGCCAGCAGTCTAGCGGGAGTACACAATGAGCAGTTCTTC

size: NA
D: NA
V: TRBV10-2
J: TRBJ2-7
CDR3: CASHEEGTSYEQYF
DNA: TGCGCCAGCCACGAAGAGGGAACCTCCTACGAGCAGTACTTC

size: NA
D: NA
V: TRBV7-6
J: TRBJ1-1
CDR3: CASSGRRGTEAFF
DNA: TGTGCCAGCAGCGGTAGAAGAGGGACTGAAGCTTTCTTT

size: once
D: NA
V: TRBV9
J: TRBJ2-3
CDR3: CASSVAGGGTDTQYF
DNA: TGTGCCAGCAGCGTAGCCGGCGGGGGCACAGATACGCAGTATTTT

size: once
D: NA
V: TRBV14
J: TRBJ1-2
CDR3: CASSQGTYGYTF
DNA: TGTGCCAGCAGCCAAGGGACTTATGGCTACACCTTC

size: once
D: NA
V: TRBV6-5
J: TRBJ2-2
CDR3: CASGHNTGELFF
DNA: TGTGCCAGCGGACACAACACCGGGGAGCTGTTTTTT

size: NA
D: TRBD2
V: TRBV7-3
J: TRBJ2-1
CDR3: CASSLNGRAGGQFF
DNA: TGTGCCAGCAGCTTAAATGGTCGTGCGGGAGGGCAGTTCTTC

size: NA
D: NA
V: TRBV5-1
J: TRBJ2-3
CDR3: CASSFQGHGTDTQYF
DNA: TGCGCCAGCAGCTTCCAGGGGCACGGCACAGATACGCAGTATTTT

size: NA
D: TRBD2
V: TRBV10-3
J: TRBJ2-7
CDR3: CAMTSGSDEQYF
DNA: TGTGCCATGACTAGCGGGAGTGACGAGCAGTACTTC

size: NA
D: NA
V: TRBV10-2
J: TRBJ1-5
CDR3: CASSVDGDQPQHF
DNA: TGCGCCAGCAGTGTTGACGGGGATCAGCCCCAGCATTTT

size: NA
D: NA
V: TRBV29-1
J: TRBJ2-3
CDR3: CSVSAGSGTDTQYF
DNA: TGCAGCGTTTCCGCGGGGTCGGGCACAGATACGCAGTATTTT

size: NA
D: NA
V: TRBV7-9
J: TRBJ2-5
CDR3: CASSLNRLPVETQYF
DNA: TGTGCCAGCAGCTTAAACAGATTACCCGTAGAGACCCAGTACTTC

size: once
D: TRBD1
V: TRBV4-2
J: TRBJ1-1
CDR3: CASSRGQGAQWEDTEAFF
DNA: TGTGCCAGCAGCCGGGGACAGGGGGCGCAGTGGGAGGACACTGAAGCTTTCTTT

size: NA
D: TRBD2
V: TRBV30
J: TRBJ2-7
CDR3: CAWTVGTSGISYEQYF
DNA: TGTGCCTGGACCGTTGGGACTAGCGGGATCTCCTACGAGCAGTACTTC

size: once
D: TRBD2
V: TRBV2
J: TRBJ2-4
CDR3: CASSVWDGGTSGRGKNIQYF
DNA: TGTGCCAGCAGTGTTTGGGACGGCGGGACTAGCGGGAGAGGTAAAAACATTCAGTACTTC

size: NA
D: TRBD2
V: TRBV5-1
J: TRBJ2-1
CDR3: CASSGGGTRLSEQFF
DNA: TGCGCCAGCAGCGGCGGCGGGACTAGGCTAAGTGAGCAGTTCTTC

size: NA
D: NA
V: TRBV9
J: TRBJ1-1
CDR3: CASSIRQGTNTEAFF
DNA: TGTGCCAGCAGCATCCGGCAGGGGACAAACACTGAAGCTTTCTTT

size: NA
D: NA
V: TRBV7-7
J: TRBJ2-1
CDR3: CASSPGEFSYNEQFF
DNA: TGTGCTAGCAGCCCCGGGGAATTTTCCTACAATGAGCAGTTCTTC

size: NA
D: NA
V: TRBV28
J: TRBJ2-2
CDR3: CAGINREPTGELFF
DNA: TGTGCCGGTATTAACCGGGAGCCCACCGGGGAGCTGTTTTTT

size: NA
D: NA
V: TRBV7-9
J: TRBJ2-1
CDR3: CASSLFLSEQFF
DNA: TGTGCCAGCAGCTTATTCCTGAGTGAGCAGTTCTTC

size: NA
D: TRBD2
V: TRBV6-1
J: TRBJ2-1
CDR3: CASGLAGTYNEQFF
DNA: TGTGCCAGCGGACTAGCGGGGACCTACAATGAGCAGTTCTTC

size: NA
D: NA
V: TRBV9
J: TRBJ2-2
CDR3: CASAGNTGELFF
DNA: TGTGCCAGCGCAGGGAATACCGGGGAGCTGTTTTTT

size: NA
D: TRBD2
V: TRBV29-1
J: TRBJ2-1
CDR3: CSGDGGGNEQFF
DNA: TGCAGCGGAGACGGGGGGGGCAATGAGCAGTTCTTC

size: NA
D: NA
V: TRBV30
J: TRBJ2-3
CDR3: CAWTTGFTDTQYF
DNA: TGTGCCTGGACAACGGGGTTCACAGATACGCAGTATTTT